The T cell receptor beta chain under discussion was sequenced for a study of blood T cell repertoires in COVID-19. The CDR3 has 15 residues. Germline values: CDR1 KGHSH, CDR2 LQKENI. V lost 6 bases and J lost 4, with 18 bases in between. This clone turned up a few times. Sequencing was performed with immunoSEQ multiplex PCR; in TCRdb, only in-frame clones are kept and a portion is missing. The table has about 200,000 clones, around 84% seen once. The chain employs TRBV18 and TRBJ1-1; D unresolved. Sequencing was performed on peripheral blood. This clonotype was sampled from a man over 45 with active or convalescent COVID-19. In DNA form, the CDR3 reads TGTGCCAGCTCCCTCCCCGGGAACTTGGGCACTGAAGCTTTCTTT. Amino acids: CASSLPGNLGTEAFF.